One sample yielded the 13 T cell receptor beta chains listed below, sequenced in a study of blood T cells in healthy people across ages (dated by TCRdb to 2013 to 2016). The method was 5' RACE. TCRdb records Illumina HiSeq 2500 as the sequencer. A second PCR of roughly 7 to 11 cycles was performed with a sample-barcoded 5' primer and a J-beta primer mix. TCRdb reworked the public reads: Q25 trimming with fastp, MiXCR clone assembly, productive beta chains retained. A single entry per CDR3 protein holds the most common genes and DNA from its merged rows. Recorded for this sample are about 730,000 distinct CDR3 sequences; approximately 39% of them occurred a single time. The biggest ten clones account for more than 20% of the sample. Sequenced material: blood. Receptor source: a woman in her fifties or sixties in good health.

The V gene is TRBV3-1, the J gene TRBJ2-3, with D possibly called TRBD1 or TRBD2 (6 bases each). Trimming took off 3 bases at V and 6 bases at J, with 13 bases between the two ends. Germline CDR1 and CDR2: LGHDT and YNNKEL (reference sequence). The CDR3 has 14 residues. CDR3 DNA sequence: TGTGCCAGCAGCCAGCACAGGGAGGTGGATACGCAGTATTTT. Its protein is CASSQHREVDTQYF.

A word on this clonotype: One end of the junction fails to match germline, which may point to a read error. The chain couples TRBV28 to TRBJ2-7; D unclear. CDR1 is MDHEN, CDR2 SYDVKM, per germline. CDR3 size: 12 residues. CDR3 loop: CVSSAFRREQYF. CDR3 bases: TGTGTCAGCAGCGCTTTCAGGCGCGAGCAGTACTTC.

This clonotype occurred many times. The V call is TRBV29-1, the J call TRBJ2-7; TRBD1 agrees at 8 bases. The CDR3 spans 12 residues. The V gene's germline CDR1 is SQVTM and CDR2 ANQGSEA. J was trimmed by 3 bases and V by 4 bases; bases with no gene match: 2. CDR3 DNA sequence: TGCAGCGTTGGGACAGGGTTCTACGAGCAGTACTTC. It encodes CSVGTGFYEQYF.

The genes are TRBV5-1 and TRBJ2-3; TRBD2 matches 10 bases. J gave up 3 bases and V 3 bases, and 7 bases lay outside the gene matches. CDR3 size: 16 residues. Germline loops: CDR1 SGHRS, CDR2 YFSETQ. In DNA form, the CDR3 reads TGCGCCAGCAGCTGGCCAGAGCGGGAGGGAACAGATACGCAGTATTTT. Its protein product is CASSWPEREGTDTQYF. Full variable domain (remainder filled in from reference TRBV5-1 and TRBJ2-3): KAGVTQTPRYLIKTRGQQVTLSCSPISGHRSVSWYQQTPGQGLQFLFEYFSETQRNKGNFPGRFSGRQFSNSRSEMNVSTLELGDSALYLCASSWPEREGTDTQYFGPGTRLTVL.

The chain carries TRBV6-2 or TRBV6-3 and TRBJ2-1; possible D gene TRBD2, 6 bases. Trimming shortened V by 6 bases and J by 5 bases, and 20 bases separated the two germline ends. Per the germline V gene, CDR1 is MNHEY and CDR2 is SVGEGT. This CDR3 spans 16 amino acids. The CDR3 sequence is CASRRGGTDLNNEQFF. The CDR3 DNA sequence: TGTGCCAGCAGGAGAGGAGGGACGGATCTTAACAATGAGCAGTTCTTC.

The chain has TRBV25-1 and TRBJ1-1; D possibly corresponds to TRBD1 (6 bases). This CDR3 contains 14 residues. Trimming removed 3 bases from V and 4 bases from J, with 12 bases in between. The germline gives CDR1 MGHDK, CDR2 SYGVNS. The CDR3 loop reads CASSDGQTITEAFF. The CDR3 nucleotides are TGTGCCAGCAGTGACGGACAGACAATCACTGAAGCTTTCTTT.

This clonotype was picked up a small number of times. This chain connects TRBV20-1 to TRBJ2-3; D perhaps matches TRBD2 (5 bases). Looked up from germline, CDR1 is DFQATT and CDR2 is SNEGSKA (reference sequence). Trimming took off 3 bases at V and 2 bases at J, with 6 bases between the two ends. The CDR3 is made up of 12 amino acids. CDR3: CSAREATDTQYF. The CDR3 DNA reads TGCAGTGCTAGGGAGGCCACAGATACGCAGTATTTT.

This clonotype was detected once. The rearrangement joins TRBV5-6 to TRBJ2-7; 9 bases agree with TRBD2. The DNA end lines up better with TRBJ2-5; the J call may be wrong. Germline V gene lookup returns CDR1 SGHDT and CDR2 YYEEEE. The CDR3 covers 15 residues. The CDR3 loop is CASSYSGRVGETQYF. The CDR3 DNA is TGTGCCAGCAGCTATAGCGGGAGAGTGGGTGAGACCCAGTACTTC.

The genes are TRBV9 and TRBJ2-5; D is unclear. The V end was cut by 0 bases, the J end by 2 bases, with 8 bases between. The germline CDR1 and CDR2 sequences are SGDLS and YYNGEE. The CDR3 totals 14 residues. This chain's CDR3 is CASSVAPGQETQYF. CDR3 nucleotides: TGTGCCAGCAGCGTAGCTCCGGGTCAAGAGACCCAGTACTTC. Combining the CDR3 with reference TRBV9 and TRBJ2-5 gives the whole variable domain DSGVTQTPKHLITATGQRVTLRCSPRSGDLSVYWYQQSLDQGLQFLIQYYNGEERAKGNILERFSAQQFPDLHSELNLSSLELGDSALYFCASSVAPGQETQYFGPGTRLLVL.

The rearrangement links TRBV29-1 to TRBJ2-3; 8 nucleotides line up with TRBD2. J was trimmed by 12 bases and V by 7 bases; bases with no gene match: 12. Germline assignment: CDR1 SQVTM and CDR2 ANQGSEA. The CDR3 runs to 12 residues. CDR3: CSASLADKPQYF. CDR3 DNA: TGCAGCGCCTCACTAGCGGACAAACCCCAGTATTTT.

This clonotype was seen a few times. This chain connects TRBV15 to TRBJ2-5; D is possibly TRBD1 (6 bases). The V end was cut by 3 bases, the J end by 2 bases, with 13 bases between. The CDR3 sequence is 15 residues long. Germline V gene sequence: CDR1 LNHNV, CDR2 YYDKDF (reference sequence). The CDR3 sequence is CATSRERDKQETQYF. For the CDR3, the DNA is TGTGCCACCAGCAGGGAAAGGGACAAACAAGAGACCCAGTACTTC.

This clonotype has just a few counts. The chain uses TRBV7-2 and TRBJ2-3; 12 nucleotides align to TRBD2. CDR1 and CDR2 from the germline V gene are SGHTA and FQGNSA. This CDR3 region has 16 residues. The trim removed 5 bases at V and 3 bases at J, leaving 6 bases unmatched. This chain's CDR3 is CASSLYTSGGTDTQYF. The DNA for the CDR3 is TGTGCCAGCAGCCTCTATACTAGCGGGGGGACAGATACGCAGTATTTT.

This clonotype was picked up a small number of times. The chain recombines TRBV10-3 with TRBJ1-2; D is unclear. This CDR3 contains 15 residues. CDR1 and CDR2 from the germline V gene are ENHRY and SYGVKD. Trimming shortened V by 0 bases and J by 7 bases, and 15 bases separated the two germline ends. The CDR3 coding sequence is TGTGCCATCAGTGAGTCGATACGGGTTGAGGCTGGCTACACCTTC. Amino acid sequence: CAISESIRVEAGYTF.